The present T cell receptor beta chain was sequenced within a study of T cells in Graves' hyperthyroidism and ophthalmopathy. Study at large: Peripheral blood samples were taken at initial diagnosis, prior to any treatment.

Germline CDR1 MNHNS, CDR2 SASEGT. V shed 1 base and J shed 4 bases, with 13 bases lying between them. CDR3 length equals 15 residues. This clonotype was counted many times. Antigen unknown. The TCR beta CDR3 regions underwent amplification using RNA transcripts as the source. Using the HTBI primer set, a first-round RT-PCR was run on the TCR CDR3. TCRdb itself ran the multiplex PCR reads through MiXCR, one entry per CDR3 protein. The table has 730,000 or so distinct CDR3 sequences, roughly a sixth seen once. The diagnostic basis comprised clinical symptoms, serum thyroxine and TRAb, thyroid ultrasound and orbital computed tomography. A sample of blood taken at first hyperthyroidism diagnosis preceded any ophthalmopathy symptoms. Points from the study as a whole: Within blood appeared most thyroid clonotypes that had expanded above 0.001.

The genes are TRBV6-1 and TRBJ1-1; a possible D gene is TRBD1 (6 bases). Sequencing input: blood. The TCR was taken from a woman between 45 and 60 years old with Graves' hyperthyroidism that later progressed to Graves' ophthalmopathy. The DNA of the CDR3 is TGTGCCAGCAGTGAAGACAGGGCCAAGGGCACTGAAGCTTTCTTT. It yields the protein CASSEDRAKGTEAFF.